Listed below are T cell receptor beta chains from one sample, sequenced in a study of blood T cell repertoires in COVID-19. Clones were read by immunoSEQ multiplex PCR, and TCRdb kept only the in-frame ones, dropping some. The table records 180,000 or so clones, about 90% of them present only once. Sequencing was performed on peripheral blood. These receptors all come from a man between 35 and 55 years old with active or convalescent COVID-19. The CDR3 runs from the conserved cysteine through the conserved F or W. Fields, in order: V gene, clone size, J gene, D gene, CDR3 DNA, CDR3 protein. D genes are given only for firm matches. For some rows the clone size is stated as once, few or many, or as a class when expanded; others skip it.

v_call: TRBV5-6; clone_size: .; j_call: TRBJ1-3; d_call: TRBD1; cdr3_nt: TGTGCCAGCAGCTTGGTAGGGACAGGGAGAATCTCTGGAAACACCATATATTTT; cdr3_aa: CASSLVGTGRISGNTIYF
v_call: TRBV18; clone_size: few; j_call: TRBJ2-2; d_call: TRBD1; cdr3_nt: TGTGCCAGCTCCAAAGCCAGGGGGCTAACGAACACCGGGGAGCTGTTTTTT; cdr3_aa: CASSKARGLTNTGELFF
v_call: TRBV11-2; clone_size: .; j_call: TRBJ2-7; d_call: TRBD1; cdr3_nt: TGTGCCAGCAGCACTAGGCCTTCGGGACAGGGGGTCTACGAGCAGTACTTC; cdr3_aa: CASSTRPSGQGVYEQYF
v_call: TRBV6-2/TRBV6-3; clone_size: .; j_call: TRBJ2-3; d_call: TRBD2; cdr3_nt: TGTGCCAGCAGTTACTCCCGGGGGGGCCCCCCAGATACGCAGTATTTT; cdr3_aa: CASSYSRGGPPDTQYF
v_call: TRBV7-9; clone_size: .; j_call: TRBJ1-3; d_call: .; cdr3_nt: TGTGCCAGCAGCTTAGTCTCAGGGTTGACTGGAAACACCATATATTTT; cdr3_aa: CASSLVSGLTGNTIYF
v_call: TRBV29-1; clone_size: .; j_call: TRBJ1-2; d_call: .; cdr3_nt: TGCAGCGTTGAAGTGTCCCCGTATGGCTACACCTTC; cdr3_aa: CSVEVSPYGYTF
v_call: TRBV30; clone_size: .; j_call: TRBJ2-5; d_call: .; cdr3_nt: TGTGCCTGGAGTGTACAACGGGGTGTTGGGTACTTC; cdr3_aa: CAWSVQRGVGYF
v_call: TRBV2; clone_size: .; j_call: TRBJ1-4; d_call: TRBD1; cdr3_nt: TGTGCCAGCAGTCAATCCAGGGGGAATACTAATGAAAAACTGTTTTTT; cdr3_aa: CASSQSRGNTNEKLFF
v_call: TRBV3-1/TRBV3-2; clone_size: .; j_call: TRBJ1-6; d_call: .; cdr3_nt: TGTGCCAGCAGCCAAGTATCCGATTCACCCCTCCACTTT; cdr3_aa: CASSQVSDSPLHF
v_call: TRBV19; clone_size: .; j_call: TRBJ1-5; d_call: .; cdr3_nt: TGTGCCAGTACTCTCTCCCCCCCAGGGGCCACCAATCAGCCCCAGCATTTT; cdr3_aa: CASTLSPPGATNQPQHF
v_call: TRBV5-4; clone_size: .; j_call: TRBJ1-6; d_call: .; cdr3_nt: TGTGCCAGCAGCTTGGATCCGAAGCCCGAATATTCGCCCCTCCACTTT; cdr3_aa: CASSLDPKPEYSPLHF
v_call: TRBV30; clone_size: .; j_call: TRBJ2-1; d_call: TRBD1; cdr3_nt: TGTGCCTGGAGCAGAACAGGGGCCGGCTCCTACAATGAGCAGTTCTTC; cdr3_aa: CAWSRTGAGSYNEQFF
v_call: TRBV6-5; clone_size: .; j_call: TRBJ2-1; d_call: .; cdr3_nt: TGTGCCAGCAGTTACTCGGGAGTACATAATGAGCAGTTCTTC; cdr3_aa: CASSYSGVHNEQFF
v_call: TRBV19; clone_size: few; j_call: TRBJ2-1; d_call: TRBD1; cdr3_nt: TGTGCCAGTAGTATAGATCAATGGACAGGCAAGTTCTTC; cdr3_aa: CASSIDQWTGKFF
v_call: TRBV19; clone_size: .; j_call: TRBJ1-1; d_call: .; cdr3_nt: TGTGCCAGTAGTCCGCCAGGGTACACTGAAGCTTTCTTT; cdr3_aa: CASSPPGYTEAFF
v_call: TRBV5-1; clone_size: .; j_call: TRBJ2-7; d_call: TRBD1; cdr3_nt: TGCGCCAGCAGCTTGGGACAGGGATTCGACGAGCAGTACTTC; cdr3_aa: CASSLGQGFDEQYF
v_call: TRBV21-1; clone_size: once; j_call: TRBJ1-3; d_call: .; cdr3_nt: TGTGCCAGCAGCAATGAGGGGGTTGTAAGTGGAAACACCATATATTTT; cdr3_aa: CASSNEGVVSGNTIYF
v_call: TRBV10-3; clone_size: .; j_call: TRBJ1-2; d_call: TRBD1; cdr3_nt: TGTGCCATCGCGGGGACAGACTATGGCTACACCTTC; cdr3_aa: CAIAGTDYGYTF
v_call: TRBV7-9; clone_size: .; j_call: TRBJ2-5; d_call: TRBD1; cdr3_nt: TGTGCCAGCAGCTCCCCCATCAGAGACAGGGGGGAAGAGACCCAGTACTTC; cdr3_aa: CASSSPIRDRGEETQYF
v_call: TRBV7-9; clone_size: .; j_call: TRBJ1-1; d_call: .; cdr3_nt: TGTGCCAGCATGGGGCCCATGAACACTGAAGCTTTCTTT; cdr3_aa: CASMGPMNTEAFF
v_call: TRBV13; clone_size: .; j_call: TRBJ2-3; d_call: TRBD2; cdr3_nt: TGTGCCAGCAGCTTCCTAGGGACTAGCGGGGAAGATACGCAGTATTTT; cdr3_aa: CASSFLGTSGEDTQYF
v_call: TRBV4-1; clone_size: .; j_call: TRBJ2-2; d_call: TRBD2; cdr3_nt: TGCGCCAGCAGCCAATCCGGGACTAGCGGCTACACCGGGGAGCTGTTTTTT; cdr3_aa: CASSQSGTSGYTGELFF
v_call: TRBV11-2; clone_size: .; j_call: TRBJ1-5; d_call: .; cdr3_nt: TGTGCCAGCAGCTTAGAACACAATCAGCCCCAGCATTTT; cdr3_aa: CASSLEHNQPQHF
v_call: TRBV5-1; clone_size: .; j_call: TRBJ2-3; d_call: .; cdr3_nt: TGCGCCAGCTCTCGAGAAACAGATACGCAGTATTTT; cdr3_aa: CASSRETDTQYF
v_call: TRBV4-2; clone_size: .; j_call: TRBJ1-1; d_call: .; cdr3_nt: TGTGCCAGCAGCCAAGGACAGGCGGGTGGGACTGAAGCTTTCTTT; cdr3_aa: CASSQGQAGGTEAFF
v_call: TRBV5-6; clone_size: .; j_call: TRBJ2-3; d_call: TRBD2; cdr3_nt: TGTGCCAGCAGCTTTATAGCGGGGCGAACTAGCACAGATACGCAGTATTTT; cdr3_aa: CASSFIAGRTSTDTQYF
v_call: TRBV28; clone_size: .; j_call: TRBJ2-6; d_call: TRBD2; cdr3_nt: TGTGCCAGCAGTCCCCGGGGGGCTGGGGCCAACGTCCTGACTTTC; cdr3_aa: CASSPRGAGANVLTF
v_call: TRBV9; clone_size: .; j_call: TRBJ2-5; d_call: .; cdr3_nt: TGTGCCAGCAGCGTAGCGGGGGTTGGTCAAGAGACCCAGTACTTC; cdr3_aa: CASSVAGVGQETQYF
v_call: TRBV18; clone_size: .; j_call: TRBJ2-4; d_call: TRBD1; cdr3_nt: TGTGCCAGCTCCCAAGGGACAGGGGGGACCAAAAACATTCAGTACTTC; cdr3_aa: CASSQGTGGTKNIQYF
v_call: TRBV5-6; clone_size: .; j_call: TRBJ1-4; d_call: .; cdr3_nt: TGTGCCAGCAGCTTGGCCAGGATAGCAACTAATGAAAAACTGTTTTTT; cdr3_aa: CASSLARIATNEKLFF
v_call: TRBV7-2; clone_size: .; j_call: TRBJ2-7; d_call: TRBD1; cdr3_nt: TGTGCCAGCTCCTACGGGACAGGGTCCTACGAGCAGTACTTC; cdr3_aa: CASSYGTGSYEQYF
v_call: TRBV5-1; clone_size: .; j_call: TRBJ2-1; d_call: TRBD1; cdr3_nt: TGCGCCAGCAGCTTGGTAGGACAGGGATCAAGCTCCTACAATGAGCAGTTCTTC; cdr3_aa: CASSLVGQGSSSYNEQFF
v_call: TRBV7-9; clone_size: .; j_call: TRBJ1-4; d_call: TRBD1; cdr3_nt: TGTGCCAGCAGCCACCGGGACAGCCTTAATGAAAAACTGTTTTTT; cdr3_aa: CASSHRDSLNEKLFF
v_call: TRBV5-6; clone_size: .; j_call: TRBJ2-5; d_call: .; cdr3_nt: TGTGCCAGCAGCCTACGACTACGTCCGGGGACCCAGTACTTC; cdr3_aa: CASSLRLRPGTQYF
v_call: TRBV9; clone_size: .; j_call: TRBJ1-5; d_call: .; cdr3_nt: TGTGCCAGCAGCGAACAGGGCGATCAGCCCCAGCATTTT; cdr3_aa: CASSEQGDQPQHF
v_call: TRBV29-1; clone_size: .; j_call: TRBJ1-1; d_call: .; cdr3_nt: TGCAGCGCAAAAACAGGGAGGGCCACTGAAGCTTTCTTT; cdr3_aa: CSAKTGRATEAFF
v_call: TRBV19; clone_size: .; j_call: TRBJ1-3; d_call: .; cdr3_nt: TGTGCCAGTAGTATTGGGGGGAGCTCTGGAAACACCATATATTTT; cdr3_aa: CASSIGGSSGNTIYF
v_call: TRBV10-3; clone_size: .; j_call: TRBJ1-3; d_call: .; cdr3_nt: TGTGCCATCAGGCAACAGGGAAGGGGAAACACCATATATTTT; cdr3_aa: CAIRQQGRGNTIYF
v_call: TRBV3-1/TRBV3-2; clone_size: .; j_call: TRBJ2-2; d_call: TRBD1; cdr3_nt: TGTGCCAGCAGCCGACACCAGGGGGCTAACACCGGGGAGCTGTTTTTT; cdr3_aa: CASSRHQGANTGELFF
v_call: TRBV6-5; clone_size: .; j_call: TRBJ1-3; d_call: .; cdr3_nt: TGTGCCAGCAGTTACGGGGCATCGGGAAACACCATATATTTT; cdr3_aa: CASSYGASGNTIYF
v_call: TRBV7-9; clone_size: few; j_call: TRBJ2-5; d_call: .; cdr3_nt: TGTGCCAGCAGCAAATTGGGTCAGCAAGAGGGAGAGACCCAGTACTTC; cdr3_aa: CASSKLGQQEGETQYF
v_call: TRBV29-1; clone_size: few; j_call: TRBJ2-7; d_call: .; cdr3_nt: TGCAGCGTTGAGATTCCGGGATATATCACCTACGAGCAGTACTTC; cdr3_aa: CSVEIPGYITYEQYF
v_call: TRBV3-1/TRBV3-2; clone_size: .; j_call: TRBJ1-2; d_call: TRBD1; cdr3_nt: TGTGCCAGCAGCCAAGCGGCGGGCAGGGGGCTTGATGGCTACACCTTC; cdr3_aa: CASSQAAGRGLDGYTF
v_call: TRBV27; clone_size: .; j_call: TRBJ2-1; d_call: .; cdr3_nt: TGTGCCAGCAGTTTACAAAACAATGAGCAGTTCTTC; cdr3_aa: CASSLQNNEQFF
v_call: TRBV7-9; clone_size: .; j_call: TRBJ1-2; d_call: .; cdr3_nt: TGTGCCAGCAGCTTAGTCACGAGCTATGGCTACACCTTC; cdr3_aa: CASSLVTSYGYTF
v_call: TRBV30; clone_size: .; j_call: TRBJ2-2; d_call: TRBD1; cdr3_nt: TGTGCCTGGAAACGACAGGGGACTGACACCGGGGAGCTGTTTTTT; cdr3_aa: CAWKRQGTDTGELFF
v_call: TRBV3-1/TRBV3-2; clone_size: once; j_call: TRBJ2-7; d_call: .; cdr3_nt: TGTGCCAGCAGCCAAGGGTTGGCATCCTACGAGCAGTACTTC; cdr3_aa: CASSQGLASYEQYF
v_call: TRBV2; clone_size: .; j_call: TRBJ2-7; d_call: TRBD1; cdr3_nt: TGTGCCAGCAGTCCAGACAGGGCCTACGAGCAGTACTTC; cdr3_aa: CASSPDRAYEQYF